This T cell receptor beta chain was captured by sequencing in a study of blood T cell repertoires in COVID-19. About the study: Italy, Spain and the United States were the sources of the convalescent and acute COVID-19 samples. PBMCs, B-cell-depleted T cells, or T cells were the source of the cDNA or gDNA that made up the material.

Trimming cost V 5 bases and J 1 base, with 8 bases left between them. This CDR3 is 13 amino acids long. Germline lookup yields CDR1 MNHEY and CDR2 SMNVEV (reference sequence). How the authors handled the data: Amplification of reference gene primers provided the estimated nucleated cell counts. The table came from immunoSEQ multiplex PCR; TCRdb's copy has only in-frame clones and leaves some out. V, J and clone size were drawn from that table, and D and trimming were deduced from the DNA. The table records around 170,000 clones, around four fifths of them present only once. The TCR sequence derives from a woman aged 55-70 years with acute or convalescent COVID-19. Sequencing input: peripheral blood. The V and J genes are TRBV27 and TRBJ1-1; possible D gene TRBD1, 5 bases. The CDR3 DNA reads TGTGCCAGCAGTGCGGGACCGAACACTGAAGCTTTCTTT. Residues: CASSAGPNTEAFF.